The clone carrying this TCR beta chain was recorded at least ten times. Breast cancer patients provided tissue from their axillary draining lymph nodes. From germline, CDR1 is SGHAT and CDR2 FQNNGV. The CDR3 spans 16 residues. Trimming left V 1 base short and J 2 bases short, with 15 bases between. These data originate in a study of breast tumors, draining lymph nodes, adjacent tissues. TCRdb recomputed calls from the multiplex PCR reads with MiXCR, one row per CDR3 protein. The sample has some 140,000 distinct CDR3 sequences, approximately 20% seen once. J is TRBJ2-7 and V is TRBV11-2; weak D call: TRBD2 (7 bases). The TCR originated in a female donor with breast cancer. Some clones in this sample may be carry-over from other donors' samples. Sequences were obtained from axillary lymph node tissue. In DNA, the CDR3 is TGTGCCAGCAGCTTAGTATCCGGAGGGGGGGCCTACGAGCAGTACTTC. Residues: CASSLVSGGGAYEQYF.